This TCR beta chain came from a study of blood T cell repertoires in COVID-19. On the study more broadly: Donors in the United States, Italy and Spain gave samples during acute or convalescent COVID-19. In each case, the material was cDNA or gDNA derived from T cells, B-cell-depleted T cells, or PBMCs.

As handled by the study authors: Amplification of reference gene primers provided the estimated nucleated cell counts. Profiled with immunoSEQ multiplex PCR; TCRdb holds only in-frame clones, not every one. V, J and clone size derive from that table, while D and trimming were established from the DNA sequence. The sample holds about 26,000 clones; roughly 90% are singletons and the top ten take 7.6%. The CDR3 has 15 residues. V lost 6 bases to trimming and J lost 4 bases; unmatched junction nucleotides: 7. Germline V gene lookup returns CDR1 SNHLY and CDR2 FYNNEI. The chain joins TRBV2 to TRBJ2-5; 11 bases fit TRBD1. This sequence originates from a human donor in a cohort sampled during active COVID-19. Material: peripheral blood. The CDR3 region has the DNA TGTGCCAGCAGCGGAGGACAGGGGGCCGGAGAGACCCAGTACTTC. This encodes CASSGGQGAGETQYF.